A selection of T cell receptor beta chains follows, all from one sample in a study of cytomegalovirus exposure and HLA in healthy donors. Clones were sequenced by immunoSEQ multiplex PCR, and TCRdb holds only the in-frame ones, with some missing. The sample has fewer than 150,000 clones; roughly 85% are singletons. The material sequenced was PBMCs. Receptors originate from a man in his forties in good health and CMV-seropositive. Both conserved end residues are part of each CDR3.

TRBV27	TRBJ2-6	CASSFLDRPPLISGANVLTF
TRBV4-2	TRBJ1-2	CASSSTGDSFGRYTF
TRBV10-3	TRBJ2-7	CATQSGDEQYF
TRBV5-6	TRBJ1-5	CASSPQGAQPQHF
TRBV5-4	TRBJ2-7	CASSLLNYEQYF
TRBV19	TRBJ2-2	CATKGGAGTGELFF
TRBV6-1	TRBJ2-7	CASSEGIAGVAYEQYF
TRBV5-4	TRBJ1-1	CASRLTGGSTEAFF
TRBV7-9	TRBJ2-3	CSSSSGTSPVHF
TRBV5-1	TRBJ2-3	CASRRASGSDTQYF
TRBV6-5	TRBJ1-5	CASSYSRRTGAQHF
TRBV27	TRBJ2-1	CASQFGGLAYNEQFF
TRBV25-1	TRBJ2-1	CASSEFNKNEQFF
TRBV5-1	TRBJ1-1	CASSPDRPLNTEAFF
TRBV13	TRBJ1-1	CASRDRRNTEAFF
TRBV13	TRBJ2-7	CASRMWGSGDEQYF
TRBV5-1	-	CASSWYAQGANEQYF
TRBV2	TRBJ1-5	CASRPRDFNQPQHF
TRBV6-1	TRBJ2-1	CASSELTSGSHNEQFF
TRBV15	TRBJ2-7	CATSSSPTGPTYEQYF
TRBV28	TRBJ2-5	CASSLLGVGAGGLEETQYF
TRBV4-1	TRBJ2-1	CASSQDLWRAHLSRGNEQFF
TRBV27	TRBJ2-6	CASSYGGRPGANVLTF
TRBV9	TRBJ1-1	CASSPRQGIMNTEAFF
TRBV10-2	TRBJ1-1	CASSDIARNTEAFF
TRBV9	TRBJ1-1	CASSVANTEAFF
TRBV18	TRBJ1-3	CASSPGTGSGNTIYF
TRBV25-1	TRBJ2-1	CASSRSGANDGEQFF
TRBV5-4	TRBJ1-4	CASSLKGGGATGVGEKLFF
TRBV27	TRBJ2-1	CASSLEGSGNEQFF
TRBV7-9	TRBJ1-1	CASSPGRVGANTEAFF
TRBV19	TRBJ1-5	CASSIDNSNQPQHF
TRBV12-2	TRBJ2-7	CASRLAFTGGYEQYF
TRBV6-6	TRBJ2-7	CASSYSRQGLSEQYF
TRBV7-9	TRBJ2-5	CASRTPRGTNNQETQYF
TRBV4-1	TRBJ2-3	CASSHPAAARSTQYF
TRBV7-2	TRBJ1-2	CASSFRTGDYGYTF
TRBV5-1	TRBJ2-3	CASSATPGLAADTQYF
TRBV6-1	TRBJ1-5	CASSEEVIRNQPQHF
TRBV5-1	TRBJ1-2	CASSLAGYYGYTF
TRBV5-4	TRBJ2-2	CASRGTSGLNTNTGELFF
TRBV30	TRBJ2-3	CAWSRDRGTDTQYF
TRBV19	TRBJ1-2	CASRRRGGESGYTF
TRBV30	TRBJ1-2	CATHQLDSGYTF
TRBV5-4	TRBJ2-7	CASREGLAETYEQYF
TRBV7-6	TRBJ1-2	CASSPTPGQANIYGYTF
TRBV28	TRBJ2-5	CASAFFAGTWETQYF
TRBV2	-	CAASTVSYEQYF
TRBV4-1	TRBJ1-6	CASSQDATGERGSPLHF
TRBV27	TRBJ2-1	CASSRRGYNEQFF
TRBV28	TRBJ1-6	CASLPAGGDSPLHF
TRBV29-1	TRBJ2-7	CSVEVGREGHEQYF
TRBV19	TRBJ2-7	CASSLTSGVYEQYF
TRBV6-5	TRBJ1-2	CASSYFGTGGNGYTF